Reported below is one TCR beta chain. This entry belongs to a study of CD8 T cells in Susac syndrome. CDR1 is SNHLY, CDR2 FYNNEI, per germline. This CDR3 spans 14 amino acids. With 4 bases clipped from V and 7 bases from J, the junction kept 3 bases outside the gene matches. RNA amounts of roughly 0.5 to 1 ug underwent reverse transcription with random hexamers. Amplification of TCR beta CDR3 was carried out by immunoSEQ multiplex PCR, which covered 54 Vbeta and 13 Jbeta segments. TCRdb ran MiXCR on the immunoSEQ multiplex PCR reads and lists one entry per CDR3 protein. The sample lists 200,000 or so distinct CDR3 sequences, nearly 97% occurring once.

The chain employs TRBV2 and TRBJ2-3, with 12 bases lining up with TRBD2. This receptor was obtained from a human donor with Susac syndrome. Sequencing input: CD4+ T cells from PBMCs. The CDR3 region is CASSATSGGNTQYF. The DNA for the CDR3 is TGTGCCAGCAGTGCGACTAGCGGGGGAAATACGCAGTATTTT.